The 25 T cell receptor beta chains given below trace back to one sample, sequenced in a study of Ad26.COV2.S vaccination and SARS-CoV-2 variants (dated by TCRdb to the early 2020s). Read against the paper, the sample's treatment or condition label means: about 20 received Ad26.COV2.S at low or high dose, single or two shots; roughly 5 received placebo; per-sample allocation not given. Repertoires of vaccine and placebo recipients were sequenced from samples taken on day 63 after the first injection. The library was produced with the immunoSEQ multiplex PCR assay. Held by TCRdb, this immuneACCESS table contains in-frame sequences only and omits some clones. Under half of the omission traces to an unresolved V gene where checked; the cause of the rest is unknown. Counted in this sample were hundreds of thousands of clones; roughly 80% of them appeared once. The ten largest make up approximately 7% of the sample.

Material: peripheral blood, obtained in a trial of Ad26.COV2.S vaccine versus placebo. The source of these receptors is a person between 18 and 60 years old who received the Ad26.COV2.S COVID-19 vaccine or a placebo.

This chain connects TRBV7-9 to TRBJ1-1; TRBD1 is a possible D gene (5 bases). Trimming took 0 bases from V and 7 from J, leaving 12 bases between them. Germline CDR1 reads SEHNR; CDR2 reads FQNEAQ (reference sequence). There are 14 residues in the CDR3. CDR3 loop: CASSLAPGRGEAFF. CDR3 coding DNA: TGTGCCAGCAGCTTAGCGCCGGGGCGGGGTGAAGCTTTCTTT.

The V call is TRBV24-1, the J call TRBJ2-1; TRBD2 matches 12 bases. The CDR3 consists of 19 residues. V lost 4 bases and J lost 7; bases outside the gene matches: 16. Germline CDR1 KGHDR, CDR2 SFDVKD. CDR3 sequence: CATSDQRLAGAQPINEQFF. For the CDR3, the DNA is TGTGCCACCAGTGACCAGAGACTAGCGGGAGCCCAACCGATAAATGAGCAGTTCTTC.

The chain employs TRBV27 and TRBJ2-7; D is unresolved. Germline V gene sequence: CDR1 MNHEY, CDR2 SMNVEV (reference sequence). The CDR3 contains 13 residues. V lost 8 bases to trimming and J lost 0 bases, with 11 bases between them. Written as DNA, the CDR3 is TGTGCCAGCGCAAGGACGGCCTCCTACGAGCAGTACTTC. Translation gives CASARTASYEQYF.

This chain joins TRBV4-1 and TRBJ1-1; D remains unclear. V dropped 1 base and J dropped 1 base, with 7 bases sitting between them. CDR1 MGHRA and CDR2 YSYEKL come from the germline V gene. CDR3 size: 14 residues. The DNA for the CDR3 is TGCGCCAGCAGCCAAGTAACACAGAACACTGAAGCTTTCTTT. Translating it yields CASSQVTQNTEAFF.

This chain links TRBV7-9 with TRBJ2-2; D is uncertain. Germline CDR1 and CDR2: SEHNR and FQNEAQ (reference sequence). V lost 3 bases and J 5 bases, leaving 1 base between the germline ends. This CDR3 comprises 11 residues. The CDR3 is CASSFTGELFF. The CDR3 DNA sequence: TGTGCCAGCAGCTTTACCGGGGAGCTGTTTTTT.

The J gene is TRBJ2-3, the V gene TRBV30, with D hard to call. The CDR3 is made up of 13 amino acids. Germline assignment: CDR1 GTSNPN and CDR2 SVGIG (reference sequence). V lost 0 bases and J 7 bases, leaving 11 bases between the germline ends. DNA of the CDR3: TGTGCCTGGAGTGTAGCCCGAGGAAATACGCAGTATTTT. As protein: CAWSVARGNTQYF. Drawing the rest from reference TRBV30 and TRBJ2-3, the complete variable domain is SQTIHQWPATLVQPVGSPLSLECTVEGTSNPNLYWYRQAAGRGLQLLFYSVGIGQISSEVPQNLSASRPQDRQFILSSKKLLLSDSGFYLCAWSVARGNTQYFGPGTRLTVL.

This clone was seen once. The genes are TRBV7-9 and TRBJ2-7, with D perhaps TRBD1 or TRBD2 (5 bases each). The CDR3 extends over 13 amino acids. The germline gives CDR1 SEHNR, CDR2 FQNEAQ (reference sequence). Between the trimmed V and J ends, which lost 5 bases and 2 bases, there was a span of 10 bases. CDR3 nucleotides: TGTGCCAGCAGCCCGGGGCCCACCTACGAGCAGTACTTC. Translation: CASSPGPTYEQYF.

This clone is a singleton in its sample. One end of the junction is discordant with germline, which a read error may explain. The CDR3 coding sequence is TGTGCCAGCAGCCTAGCAGTGGGGATTGATACGCAGTATTTT. This codes for CASSLAVGIDTQYF. The rearrangement uses TRBV7-2 and TRBJ2-3; TRBD2 might be the D (5 bases). Germline-derived CDR1 and CDR2 are SGHTA and FQGNSA. This CDR3 region has 14 residues.

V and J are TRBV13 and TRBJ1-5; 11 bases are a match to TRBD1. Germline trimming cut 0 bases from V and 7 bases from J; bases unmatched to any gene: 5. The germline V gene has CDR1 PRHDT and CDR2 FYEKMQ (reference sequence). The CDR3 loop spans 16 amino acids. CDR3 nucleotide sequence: TGTGCCAGCAGCTTAGGCTGGGACAGGGGGTCGCAGCCCCAGCATTTT. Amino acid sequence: CASSLGWDRGSQPQHF.

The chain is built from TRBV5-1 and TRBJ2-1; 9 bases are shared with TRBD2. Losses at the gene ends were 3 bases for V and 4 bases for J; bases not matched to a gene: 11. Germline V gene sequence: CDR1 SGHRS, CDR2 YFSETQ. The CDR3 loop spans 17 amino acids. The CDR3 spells CASSWGPLAGQYNEQFF. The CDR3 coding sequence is TGCGCCAGCAGCTGGGGGCCCCTAGCGGGGCAGTACAATGAGCAGTTCTTC.

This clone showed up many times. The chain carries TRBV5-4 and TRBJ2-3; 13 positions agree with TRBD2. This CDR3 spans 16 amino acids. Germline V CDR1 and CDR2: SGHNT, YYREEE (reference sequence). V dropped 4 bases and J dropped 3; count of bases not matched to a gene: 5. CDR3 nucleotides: TGTGCCAGCAGCAAAGGACTAGCGGGGGTTACAGATACGCAGTATTTT. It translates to CASSKGLAGVTDTQYF. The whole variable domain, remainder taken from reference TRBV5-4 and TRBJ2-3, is ETGVTQSPTHLIKTRGQQVTLRCSSQSGHNTVSWYQQALGQGPQFIFQYYREEENGRGNFPPRFSGLQFPNYSSELNVNALELDDSALYLCASSKGLAGVTDTQYFGPGTRLTVL.

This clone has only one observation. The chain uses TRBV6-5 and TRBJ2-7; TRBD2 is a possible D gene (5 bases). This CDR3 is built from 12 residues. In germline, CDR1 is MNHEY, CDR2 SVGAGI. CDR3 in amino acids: CATGEGPYEQYF. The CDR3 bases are TGTGCAACCGGGGAAGGGCCCTACGAGCAGTACTTC.

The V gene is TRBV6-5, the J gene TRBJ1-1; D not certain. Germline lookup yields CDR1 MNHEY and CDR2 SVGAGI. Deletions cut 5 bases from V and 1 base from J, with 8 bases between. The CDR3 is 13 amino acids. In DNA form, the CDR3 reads TGTGCCAGCAGTATGCCGGGGAACACTGAAGCTTTCTTT. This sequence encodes CASSMPGNTEAFF.

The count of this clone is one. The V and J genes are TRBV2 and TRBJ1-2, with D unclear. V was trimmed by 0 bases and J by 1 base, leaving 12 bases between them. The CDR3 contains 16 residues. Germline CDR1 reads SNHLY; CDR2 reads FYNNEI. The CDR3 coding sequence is TGTGCCAGCAGTGAAGCGCTTGGGCAGATTAACTATGGCTACACCTTC. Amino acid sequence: CASSEALGQINYGYTF.

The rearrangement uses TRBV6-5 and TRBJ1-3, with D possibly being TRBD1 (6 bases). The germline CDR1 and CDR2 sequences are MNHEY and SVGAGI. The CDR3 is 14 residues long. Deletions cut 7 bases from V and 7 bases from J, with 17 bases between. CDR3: CASTDYGGLNTIYF. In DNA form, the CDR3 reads TGTGCCAGCACCGATTACGGGGGCTTGAACACCATATATTTT.

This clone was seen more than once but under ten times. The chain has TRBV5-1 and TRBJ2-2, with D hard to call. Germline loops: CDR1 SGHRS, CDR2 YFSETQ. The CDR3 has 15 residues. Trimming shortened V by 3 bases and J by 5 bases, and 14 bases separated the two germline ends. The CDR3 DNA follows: TGCGCCAGCAGCTCCTCTGACGGAATTACCGGGGAGCTGTTTTTT. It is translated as CASSSSDGITGELFF.

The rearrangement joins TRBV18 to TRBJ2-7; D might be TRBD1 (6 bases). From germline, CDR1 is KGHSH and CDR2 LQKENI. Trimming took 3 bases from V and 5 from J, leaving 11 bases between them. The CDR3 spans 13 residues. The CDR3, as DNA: TGTGCCAGCTCACCTCTCGGACAGAACGAGCAGTACTTC. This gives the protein CASSPLGQNEQYF.

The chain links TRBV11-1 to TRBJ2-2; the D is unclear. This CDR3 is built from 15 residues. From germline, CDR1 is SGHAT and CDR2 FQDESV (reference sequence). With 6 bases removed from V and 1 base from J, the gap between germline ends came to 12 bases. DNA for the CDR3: TGTGCCAGCAGTGTGGGTTTTCTGAACACCGGGGAGCTGTTTTTT. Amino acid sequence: CASSVGFLNTGELFF.

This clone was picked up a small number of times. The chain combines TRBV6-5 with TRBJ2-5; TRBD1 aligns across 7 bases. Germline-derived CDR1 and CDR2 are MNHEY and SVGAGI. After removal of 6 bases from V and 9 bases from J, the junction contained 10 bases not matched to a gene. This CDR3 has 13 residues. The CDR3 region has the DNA TGTGCCAGCAGGGCCAATGACAGGGCCTCCCAGTACTTC. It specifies CASRANDRASQYF.

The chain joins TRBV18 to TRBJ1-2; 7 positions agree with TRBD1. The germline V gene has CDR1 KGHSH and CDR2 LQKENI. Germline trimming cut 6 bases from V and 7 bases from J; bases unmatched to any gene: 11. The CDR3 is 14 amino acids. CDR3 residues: CASSFGQDDLGYTF. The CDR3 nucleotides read TGTGCCAGCTCCTTCGGACAGGACGATCTTGGCTACACCTTC.

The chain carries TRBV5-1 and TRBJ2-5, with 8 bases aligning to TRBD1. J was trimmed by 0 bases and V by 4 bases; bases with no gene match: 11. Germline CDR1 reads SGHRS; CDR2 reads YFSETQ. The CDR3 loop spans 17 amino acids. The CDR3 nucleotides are TGCGCCAGCAGCCCGAACCCGGACAGGGCCTACCAAGAGACCCAGTACTTC. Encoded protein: CASSPNPDRAYQETQYF.

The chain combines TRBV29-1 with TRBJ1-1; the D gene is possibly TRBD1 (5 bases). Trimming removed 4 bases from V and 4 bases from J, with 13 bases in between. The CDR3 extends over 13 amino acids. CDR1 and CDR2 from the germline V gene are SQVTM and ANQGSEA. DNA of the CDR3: TGCAGCGTTGGAGGGGTCAAGAGCACTGAAGCTTTCTTT. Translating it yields CSVGGVKSTEAFF.

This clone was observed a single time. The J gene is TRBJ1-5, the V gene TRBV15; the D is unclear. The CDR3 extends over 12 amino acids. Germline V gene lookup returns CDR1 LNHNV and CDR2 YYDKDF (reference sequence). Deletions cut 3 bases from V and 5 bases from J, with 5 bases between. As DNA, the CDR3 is TGTGCCACCAGCAGGGAGGATCAGCCCCAGCATTTT. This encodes CATSREDQPQHF.

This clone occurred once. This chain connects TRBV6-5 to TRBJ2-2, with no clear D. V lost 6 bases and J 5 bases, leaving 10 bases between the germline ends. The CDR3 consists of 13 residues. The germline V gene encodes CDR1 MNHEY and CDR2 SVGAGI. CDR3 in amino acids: CASRPGRTGELFF. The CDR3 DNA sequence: TGTGCCAGCAGACCTGGACGGACCGGGGAGCTGTTTTTT.

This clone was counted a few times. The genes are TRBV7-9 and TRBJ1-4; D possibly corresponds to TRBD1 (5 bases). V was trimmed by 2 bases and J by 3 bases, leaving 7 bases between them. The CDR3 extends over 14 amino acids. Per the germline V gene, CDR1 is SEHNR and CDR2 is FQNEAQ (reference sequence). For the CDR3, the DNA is TGTGCCAGCAGCTTATTGGGACCTAATGAAAAACTGTTTTTT. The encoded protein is CASSLLGPNEKLFF.